The TCR beta chain under discussion was sequenced for a study of T-cell memory formation after mild COVID-19. Study-level results: Day 37-peaking second-wave clones had unconfirmed SARS-CoV-2 specificity. Some responding clones appeared in pre-infection memory, suggesting cross-reactive memory joined. Day 15 to 85 contracting clones showed balanced CD4/CD8; later expanders leaned CD4+. The study found contracting CD4+ clones mainly in CM and EM and contracting CD8+ clones in EMRA.

J lost 3 bases, V lost 4 bases, and 6 bases had no gene match. This CDR3 is built from 15 residues. Germline lookup yields CDR1 SGHKS and CDR2 YYEKEE (reference sequence). This clonotype was seen a few times. Its antigen is unknown. A single record per CDR3 protein comes from TCRdb applying MiXCR to the 5' RACE reads. This sample yields over 400,000 distinct CDR3 sequences, of which roughly a quarter are seen a single time; around 12% belongs to the top ten. What was sequenced was PBMCs or a T cell subset sorted from them (not recorded which). J is TRBJ2-1 and V is TRBV5-5; TRBD2 aligns across 8 bases. The clonotype comes from an adult woman who had mild COVID-19 (a few samples of this study predate the infection). Cell type and time point are not known. CDR3 bases: TGTGCCAGCAGCCTACTAGCGGCTAGCTACAATGAGCAGTTCTTC. It codes for CASSLLAASYNEQFF.